This TCR beta chain was sequenced in a study of cytotoxic CD8 clonotypes in ibrutinib-treated CLL. This clone was seen only a few times. Clones were sequenced by immunoSEQ multiplex PCR, and TCRdb holds only the in-frame ones, with some missing. The sample includes approximately 350,000 clones, over 60% of them seen just once. Sequenced material: PBMCs, taken after 36 months of ibrutinib treatment. The clonotype originates from a human donor with chronic lymphocytic leukemia.

The CDR3 coding sequence is TGTGCCAGTAGGGCAGGGATGCAGCAGTACTTC. Residues: CASRAGMQQYF. The chain carries TRBV19 and TRBJ2-7; D may be TRBD1 (5 bases). The CDR3 contains 11 residues. Per germline, CDR1 LNHDA and CDR2 SQIVND (reference sequence). V was shortened by 6 bases and J by 8 bases, with 11 bases between the two germline ends.